The rows below give T cell receptor beta chains drawn from one sample of a study of T cell changes during pregnancy in multiple sclerosis. Produced via immunoSEQ multiplex PCR; TCRdb's table is partial and in-frame only. Among roughly 52,000 clones listed, approximately 92% were seen once. The sequences come from CD4+ T cells from peripheral blood mononuclear cells, collected in the third trimester of pregnancy. The receptors here all came from a female donor with multiple sclerosis, enrolled in a pregnancy study. CDR3s include the opening cysteine and the closing phenylalanine or tryptophan. The D gene is left open where the match is weak. Clone size is stated in some rows and not others, as once, few, many or a class when expanded.

j_call v_call d_call clone_size cdr3_aa cdr3_nt
TRBJ1-4 TRBV19 - - CASSIGGMTNEKLFF TGTGCCAGTAGTATAGGAGGCATGACTAATGAAAAACTGTTTTTT
TRBJ1-1 TRBV5-1 - - CASSTQASNTEAFF TGCGCCAGCAGCACTCAGGCGTCGAACACTGAAGCTTTCTTT
TRBJ1-4 TRBV30 - - CAWSGRVGNEKLFF TGTGCCTGGAGTGGGAGGGTTGGTAATGAAAAACTGTTTTTT
TRBJ2-3 TRBV28 TRBD1 - CASNPTGGWTDTQYF TGTGCCAGCAATCCGACAGGGGGCTGGACAGATACGCAGTATTTT
TRBJ2-3 TRBV5-4 TRBD2 once CASSLERGRTDTQYF TGTGCCAGCAGCTTGGAGCGGGGCCGCACAGATACGCAGTATTTT
TRBJ2-2 TRBV6-1 TRBD1 - CASSEADRSTGELFF TGTGCCAGCAGTGAAGCGGACAGGAGCACCGGGGAGCTGTTTTTT
TRBJ1-2 TRBV7-9 - - CASSSKRTVDGYTF TGTGCCAGCAGCTCTAAGAGGACAGTCGATGGCTACACCTTC
TRBJ1-2 TRBV25-1 TRBD1 - CASSESGQNYGYTF TGTGCCAGCAGTGAATCGGGACAGAACTATGGCTACACCTTC
TRBJ2-6 TRBV19 TRBD1 - CASKPWTGVPGANVLTF TGTGCCTCGAAACCCTGGACAGGGGTTCCTGGGGCCAACGTCCTGACTTTC
TRBJ2-3 TRBV6-1 TRBD2 - CASSETTGGMGDTQYF TGTGCCAGCAGTGAAACAACGGGAGGAATGGGAGATACGCAGTATTTT
TRBJ2-7 TRBV5-1 - - CASSYRTNSYEQYF TGCGCCAGCTCATACAGGACCAACTCCTACGAGCAGTACTTC
TRBJ1-5 TRBV7-8 - - CASVGQFNQPQHF TGTGCCAGCGTCGGACAGTTCAATCAGCCCCAGCATTTT
TRBJ2-7 TRBV28 - - CASSFVNYEQYF TGTGCCAGCAGTTTTGTTAACTACGAGCAGTACTTC
TRBJ2-3 TRBV4-1 - - CASSQSEGDTQYF TGCGCCAGCAGCCAATCCGAGGGAGATACGCAGTATTTT
TRBJ1-1 TRBV7-9 TRBD1 - CASSDQGADTEAFF TGTGCCAGCAGCGATCAGGGGGCGGACACTGAAGCTTTCTTT
TRBJ2-3 TRBV6-4 - once CASSLETSTDTQYF TGTGCCAGCAGTCTCGAAACTAGCACAGATACGCAGTATTTT
TRBJ1-4 TRBV10-3 - - CAIRDSREKLFF TGTGCCATCAGGGACTCCCGCGAAAAACTGTTTTTT
TRBJ2-7 TRBV30 - - CAWGLGNGHSYEQYF TGTGCCTGGGGACTGGGTAACGGCCACTCCTACGAGCAGTACTTC
TRBJ1-2 TRBV28 - - CASRGVRGEGYTF TGTGCCAGCCGGGGGGTTCGGGGAGAAGGCTACACCTTC
TRBJ1-4 TRBV6-6 - - CASRAQGQSTNEKLFF TGTGCCAGCAGGGCGCAGGGCCAATCGACTAATGAAAAACTGTTTTTT
TRBJ1-5 TRBV27 - - CASSTPRGLEQPQHF TGTGCCAGCAGTACCCCGAGAGGGCTTGAGCAGCCCCAGCATTTT
TRBJ2-2 TRBV2 TRBD2 - CASSETAGGSIGELFF TGTGCCAGCAGTGAAACCGCGGGAGGGTCGATTGGGGAGCTGTTTTTT
TRBJ1-2 TRBV29-1 - - CSVVITGLDGYTF TGCAGCGTTGTGATTACAGGGTTGGATGGCTACACCTTC
TRBJ2-7 TRBV11-2 TRBD1 - CASSRRDRAGPPLEQYF TGTGCCAGCAGCCGCCGGGACAGGGCCGGACCCCCCCTCGAGCAGTACTTC
TRBJ2-7 TRBV13 TRBD2 - CASSSSGIYEQYF TGTGCCAGCAGCTCTAGCGGGATCTACGAGCAGTACTTC
TRBJ1-2 TRBV19 - - CASTSHRVSIYGYTF TGTGCCAGTACGAGTCACAGGGTTTCCATCTATGGCTACACCTTC
TRBJ2-1 TRBV6-1 - - CASSEVSNAYNEQFF TGTGCCAGCAGTGAAGTGAGTAACGCTTACAATGAGCAGTTCTTC
TRBJ2-2 TRBV7-9 TRBD1 - CASSLRTGETGELFF TGTGCCAGCAGCCTAAGGACAGGTGAAACCGGGGAGCTGTTTTTT
TRBJ1-4 TRBV10-3 - once CAISESTGEGEKLFF TGTGCCATCAGTGAGTCGACCGGGGAGGGTGAAAAACTGTTTTTT
TRBJ2-1 TRBV7-9 - - CASSLGLYNEQFF TGTGCCAGCAGCCTGGGACTTTACAATGAGCAGTTCTTC
TRBJ2-1 TRBV7-9 TRBD1 - CASSLLDRNSYNEQFF TGTGCCAGCAGCTTGCTGGACAGGAACTCCTACAATGAGCAGTTCTTC
TRBJ1-5 TRBV11-2 - - CASSLDRGQPQHF TGTGCCAGCAGCTTAGATAGGGGCCAGCCCCAGCATTTT
TRBJ1-1 TRBV10-3 - few CAISESPSYTEAFF TGTGCCATCAGTGAGTCCCCGAGCTACACTGAAGCTTTCTTT
TRBJ2-1 TRBV7-2 TRBD1 - CASSLGTGDIYEQFF TGTGCCAGCAGCCTCGGGACAGGGGATATCTATGAGCAGTTCTTC
TRBJ1-1 TRBV29-1 - few CSVSKRQGLGTEAFF TGCAGCGTTTCAAAACGGCAGGGGCTTGGTACTGAAGCTTTCTTT
TRBJ2-5 TRBV25-1 - - CASSEVPPQETQYF TGTGCCAGCAGTGAAGTTCCTCCCCAAGAGACCCAGTACTTC
TRBJ1-3 TRBV19 - - CASSPRTVGNTIYF TGTGCCAGTAGTCCCCGGACAGTCGGAAACACCATATATTTT
TRBJ2-7 TRBV11-2 - - CASSHPVRPHEQYF TGTGCCAGCAGCCACCCGGTCCGCCCCCACGAGCAGTACTTC
TRBJ2-1 TRBV19 TRBD2 - CASSVPPGRGGSDEQFF TGTGCCAGTAGTGTCCCCCCCGGGCGGGGGGGCTCTGATGAGCAGTTCTTC
TRBJ2-2 TRBV4-2 - - CASSPQRISTGELFF TGTGCCAGCAGTCCTCAGCGGATATCCACCGGGGAGCTGTTTTTT
TRBJ2-7 TRBV7-2 - - CASSLRSGDRYEQYF TGTGCCAGCAGCCTACGTTCGGGTGATCGGTACGAGCAGTACTTC
TRBJ2-5 TRBV19 TRBD2 once CASSIGGLAVQETQYF TGTGCCAGTAGTATTGGGGGACTAGCGGTCCAAGAGACCCAGTACTTC
TRBJ2-1 TRBV19 TRBD2 once CASTSWSGRVLAPHEQFF TGTGCCAGTACCTCATGGAGCGGGAGGGTTTTAGCCCCCCATGAGCAGTTCTTC
TRBJ2-1 TRBV7-2 TRBD2 - CASSLVASGAEQFF TGTGCCAGCAGCTTAGTGGCTAGCGGGGCTGAGCAGTTCTTC